This TCR beta chain comes out of a study of blood T cell repertoires in COVID-19 (TCRdb year 2020). The study in broad terms: Samples covering the acute and convalescent phases of COVID-19 were provided by collaborators in the United States, Italy and Spain. Deeply sampled blood TCRbeta repertoires from subjects exposed to, actively infected with, or recovered from COVID-19 were included in the dataset. The prospective study material was composed of cDNA or gDNA derived from T cells, B-cell-depleted T cells, or PBMCs. Sample metadata almost always included a de-identified subject ID, COVID-19 status, age in years and sex. Where HLA class I and class II types were available, the types were taken from metadata supplied by the sample provider, not from assay-based typing. The samples were drawn from the first 160 participants of the ongoing ImmuneRACE study and from 950 to 1,500 subjects provided by 6 global collaborators. A freely available public database, intended as a resource for researchers studying the immune response to SARS-CoV-2, is where the repertoires were released. Study-wide findings and limitations: Clinical and demographic metadata were provided uncurated, with the amount varying by source and participant.

The immunoSEQ Assay, a bias-controlled multiplex PCR, was used to amplify TCRbeta CDR3 regions from genomic DNA. Regarding the original processing steps: Nucleated cell counts per sample were estimated from amplification of reference gene primers within the assay. To quantify the absolute abundance of each unique TCRbeta CDR3 rearrangement, sequence reads were collapsed and filtered. For each sample, productive Simpson clonality was calculated as the square root of Simpson's diversity index across productive rearrangements. TCRdb re-hosts the immuneACCESS table, in-frame sequences only. Its copies lack some clones; in the studies checked, an unresolved V gene accounts for under half of them, and the cause for the rest is not known. V, J and clone size are those of that table, while D and trimming were read from the DNA. Counted in this sample were about 62,000 clones; approximately 90% of them appeared once. Jointly, the top ten make up 1.3% of the sample.

The collaborating institutions used their own protocols to collect whole blood in K2EDTA tubes. For TCRbeta analysis, collaborators shipped samples as frozen whole blood, isolated PBMCs, or DNA extracted from either of those sample types. Notes on this clone: Its antigen is not yet known. Base qualities are not at hand, and no much larger clone is one base apart.

Reading the germline V gene gives CDR1 SGHRS and CDR2 YFSETQ. V has 4 bases trimmed and J has 5 bases trimmed; junction bases matching no gene number 6. Including cysteine and phenylalanine, the CDR3 has 14 amino acids. Only the CDR3 DNA stays, 42 bases, in frame from base 1. The clonotype comes from an elderly woman with acute or convalescent COVID-19. The sequenced material came from peripheral blood. Recombination joined TRBV5-1 with TRBJ2-7; 10 central bases correspond to TRBD1. Here the CDR3 is given as CASSRRDRGHEQYF. The nucleotide sequence is given as TGCGCCAGCAGCCGCCGGGACAGGGGTCACGAGCAGTACTTC.